This T cell receptor (beta chain) was identified in a study of CD8+CD57+ T cells in acquired aplastic anemia. As for the study in general: Sorted cells (CD4+ and CD8+) yielded DNA amounts that averaged around 3.5 ug. General study results and limits: Patients and controls were not found to differ significantly in CD8+ Simpson's diversity.

With respect to this clonotype: Its cognate antigen is unknown.

The V gene end was trimmed by 3 bases and the J gene end by 8 bases; junction bases not matched to a gene: 11. This CDR3 region has 15 residues. CDR1 MGHDK and CDR2 SYGVNS come from the germline V gene. The template used for profiling TCR beta VDJ and CDR3 was genomic DNA. In TCRdb, the reads were re-called with MiXCR into one record per CDR3 protein. This sample has about 64,000 distinct CDR3 sequences, with around 55% found just once. The material sequenced was sorted CD4+, CD8+, or CD8+CD57+ T cells (not recorded which) from PBMCs. The origin of this receptor is a human donor in good health, serving as a control. The chain employs TRBV25-1 and TRBJ1-2, with 8 bases matching TRBD1. CDR3 amino acids: CASSDQTGAPRGYTF. Written as DNA, the CDR3 is TGTGCCAGCAGTGATCAGACAGGGGCCCCACGAGGCTACACCTTC.